The next 2 T cell receptor beta chains were all read from a single sample in a study of OX40 agonist ivuxolimab in advanced cancers. Only in-frame clones appear in the TCRdb table, and some are missing; sequencing was by immunoSEQ multiplex PCR. Found here are 15,000 or so clones, 65% to 90% of them singletons; the top ten hold 35% to 50%. This material consisted of CD4+ or CD8+ T cells sorted from blood, taken in a trial of the OX40 agonist ivuxolimab. The receptors here all came from an adult with an advanced solid tumor such as melanoma, head and neck, liver or kidney cancer.

A few counts support this clone. The CDR3 sequence: CASSFRGAGNTIYF. The CDR3 DNA sequence: TGTGCCAGCAGCTTTCGTGGGGCTGGAAACACCATATATTTT. The chain links TRBV5-4 to TRBJ1-3; no reliable D call. This CDR3 is built from 14 residues. V gave up 2 bases and J gave up 2 bases, with 8 bases separating them. In germline, CDR1 is SGHNT, CDR2 YYREEE (reference sequence).

This chain links TRBV5-1 with TRBJ2-3, with 9 bases identical to TRBD2. This CDR3 is built from 15 residues. J lost 4 bases, V lost 4 bases, and 7 bases had no gene match. Germline CDR1 reads SGHRS; CDR2 reads YFSETQ. The CDR3 loop reads CASSDGTSRADTQYF. Written as DNA, the CDR3 is TGCGCCAGCAGCGACGGGACTAGCAGGGCAGATACGCAGTATTTT.